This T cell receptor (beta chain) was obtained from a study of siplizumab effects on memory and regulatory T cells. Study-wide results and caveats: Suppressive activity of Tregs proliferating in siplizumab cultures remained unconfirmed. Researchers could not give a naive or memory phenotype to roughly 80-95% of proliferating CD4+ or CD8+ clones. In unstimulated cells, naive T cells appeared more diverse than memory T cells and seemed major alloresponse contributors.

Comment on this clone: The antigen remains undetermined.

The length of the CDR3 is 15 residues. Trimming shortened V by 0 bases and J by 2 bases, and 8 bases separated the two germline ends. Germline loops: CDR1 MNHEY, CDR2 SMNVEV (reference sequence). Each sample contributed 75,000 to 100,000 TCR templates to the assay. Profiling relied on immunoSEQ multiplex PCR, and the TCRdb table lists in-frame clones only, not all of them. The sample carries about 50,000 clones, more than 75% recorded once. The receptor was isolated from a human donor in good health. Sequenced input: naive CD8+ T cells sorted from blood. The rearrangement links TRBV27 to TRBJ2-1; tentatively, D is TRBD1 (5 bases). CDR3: CASSLSQGTYNEQFF. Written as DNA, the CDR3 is TGTGCCAGCAGTTTATCCCAGGGAACCTACAATGAGCAGTTCTTC.